This entry describes one T cell receptor beta chain. These data belong to a study of blood T cell repertoires in COVID-19. Study as a whole: Donors in the United States, Italy and Spain gave samples during acute or convalescent COVID-19.

In the study's own analysis: Nucleated cell counts were estimated from reference gene primer amplification. The table came from immunoSEQ multiplex PCR; TCRdb's copy has only in-frame clones and leaves some out. Clone size and the V and J calls come from that table; the DNA yielded D and trimming. The repertoire holds approximately 170,000 clones, with under 90% as singletons. Specimen: peripheral blood. This clonotype was sampled from an elderly woman with active or convalescent COVID-19.

DNA of the CDR3: TGTGCCAGCAGCTCGACGGGACTAGCGGCCTACAATGAGCAGTTCTTC. Encoded protein: CASSSTGLAAYNEQFF. The chain uses TRBV7-6 and TRBJ2-1, with TRBD2 matching 11 bases. Germline CDR1 reads SGHVS; CDR2 reads FNYEAQ. The V segment lost 4 bases and the J segment 2 bases; nucleotides outside the gene matches: 4. The CDR3 totals 16 residues.